The TCR beta chain described here comes from a study of blood T cell repertoires in COVID-19. Study-wide context: From T cells, B-cell-depleted T cells, or PBMCs came the material, which was cDNA or gDNA.

This clone was counted a single time. Source study methods: The authors estimated nucleated cell counts from reference gene primer amplification. TCRdb's table, derived via immunoSEQ multiplex PCR, lists solely in-frame clones and lacks some. The D gene and trimming were derived from the DNA, and the V and J assignments and clone size from that table. The table shows 75,000 to 95,000 clones, with less than 75% occurring only once. Trimming cost V 7 bases and J 0 bases, with 9 bases left between them. This CDR3 is built from 13 residues. Germline V gene data show CDR1 as MNHEY and CDR2 as SVGAGI. The chain employs TRBV6-5 and TRBJ1-2; D not resolved. The sample consisted of peripheral blood. The clonotype was recovered from a woman aged 55-70 years in a cohort sampled during active or convalescent COVID-19. Here the CDR3 reads CASTDLANYGYTF. In DNA form, the CDR3 reads TGTGCCAGCACCGATTTAGCTAACTATGGCTACACCTTC.